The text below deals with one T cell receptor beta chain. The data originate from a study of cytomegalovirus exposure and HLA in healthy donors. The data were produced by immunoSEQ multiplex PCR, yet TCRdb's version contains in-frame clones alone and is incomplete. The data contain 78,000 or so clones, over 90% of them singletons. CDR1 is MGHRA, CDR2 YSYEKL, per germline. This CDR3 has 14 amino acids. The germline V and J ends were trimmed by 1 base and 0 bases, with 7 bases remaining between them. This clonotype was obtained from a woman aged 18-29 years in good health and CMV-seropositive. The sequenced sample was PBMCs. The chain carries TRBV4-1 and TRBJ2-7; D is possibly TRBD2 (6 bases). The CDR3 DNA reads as TGCGCCAGCAGCCAAGTGACTAGCTCCTACGAGCAGTACTTC. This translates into CASSQVTSSYEQYF.